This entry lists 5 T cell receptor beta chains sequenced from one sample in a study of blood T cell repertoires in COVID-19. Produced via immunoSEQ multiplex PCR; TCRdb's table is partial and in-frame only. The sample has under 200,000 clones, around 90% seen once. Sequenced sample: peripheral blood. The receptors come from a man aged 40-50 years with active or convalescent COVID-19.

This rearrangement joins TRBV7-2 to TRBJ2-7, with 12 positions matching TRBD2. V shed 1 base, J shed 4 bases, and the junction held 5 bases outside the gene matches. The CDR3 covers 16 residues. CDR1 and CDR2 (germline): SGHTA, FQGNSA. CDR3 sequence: CASSLGGLAGIYEQYF. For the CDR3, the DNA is TGTGCCAGCAGCTTAGGAGGACTAGCGGGGATTTACGAGCAGTACTTC.

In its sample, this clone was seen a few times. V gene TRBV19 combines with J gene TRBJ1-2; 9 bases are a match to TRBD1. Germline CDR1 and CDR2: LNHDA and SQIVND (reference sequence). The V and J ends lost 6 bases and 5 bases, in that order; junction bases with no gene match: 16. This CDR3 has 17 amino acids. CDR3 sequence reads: CASRPGTGWSPEYGYTF. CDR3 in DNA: TGTGCCAGTAGACCCGGGACAGGGTGGTCCCCAGAATATGGCTACACCTTC.

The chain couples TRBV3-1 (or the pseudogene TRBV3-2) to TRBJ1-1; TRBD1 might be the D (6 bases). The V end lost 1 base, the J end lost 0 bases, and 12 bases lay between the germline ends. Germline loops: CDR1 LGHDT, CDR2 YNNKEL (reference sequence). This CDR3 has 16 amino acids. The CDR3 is CASSQGVGAMNTEAFF. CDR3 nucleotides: TGTGCCAGCAGCCAAGGAGTGGGGGCAATGAACACTGAAGCTTTCTTT.

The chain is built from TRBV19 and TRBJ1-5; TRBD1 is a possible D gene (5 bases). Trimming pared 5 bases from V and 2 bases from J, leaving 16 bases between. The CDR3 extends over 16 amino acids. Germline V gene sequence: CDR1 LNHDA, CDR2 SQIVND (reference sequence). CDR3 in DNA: TGTGCCAGTAGTCCACATTACCAGGGTGGCAATCAGCCCCAGCATTTT. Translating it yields CASSPHYQGGNQPQHF.

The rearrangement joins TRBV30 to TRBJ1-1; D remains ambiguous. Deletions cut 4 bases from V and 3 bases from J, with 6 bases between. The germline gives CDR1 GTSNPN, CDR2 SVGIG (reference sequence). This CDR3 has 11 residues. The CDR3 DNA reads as TGTGCCTGGAACCAGGACACTGAAGCTTTCTTT. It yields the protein CAWNQDTEAFF.